This T cell receptor (beta chain) was captured by sequencing in a study of Tregs in tolerant kidney transplant recipients. The trim removed 4 bases at V and 6 bases at J, leaving 7 bases unmatched. Germline V CDR1 and CDR2: LNHDA, SQIVND (reference sequence). This CDR3 spans 14 amino acids. The method was immunoSEQ multiplex PCR; TCRdb's version includes in-frame clones alone and lacks a portion of them. This sample has fewer than 65,000 clones, with approximately 85% found just once. Unstimulated regulatory T cells (CD4+CD25+CD127-), CD4+CD25- non-regulatory cells, CD4 and CD8 cells were FACS-sorted from thawed PBMCs.

The origin of this receptor is a human donor who received a combined kidney and bone marrow transplant. The sequences come from Tregs from blood, collected before the transplant. The genes are TRBV19 and TRBJ2-7; 9 bases are a match to TRBD2. The CDR3 nucleotides read TGTGCCAGTAGTAGGGGCGGGAGGGCCGGCGAGCAGTACTTC. This encodes CASSRGGRAGEQYF.